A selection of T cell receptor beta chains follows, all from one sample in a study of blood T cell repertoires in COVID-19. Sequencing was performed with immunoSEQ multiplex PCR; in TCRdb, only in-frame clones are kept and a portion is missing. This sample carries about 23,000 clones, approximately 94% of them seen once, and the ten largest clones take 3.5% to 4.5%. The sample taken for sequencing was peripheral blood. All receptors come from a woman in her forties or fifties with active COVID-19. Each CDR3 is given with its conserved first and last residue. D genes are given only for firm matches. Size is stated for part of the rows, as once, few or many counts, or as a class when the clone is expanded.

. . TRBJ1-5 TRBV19 TGTGCCAGTAACACGCCCCATAGCAATCAGCCCCAGCATTTT CASNTPHSNQPQHF
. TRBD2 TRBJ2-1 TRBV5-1 TGCGCCAGCAGAGACACTAGCGGGGGTTACAATGAGCAGTTCTTC CASRDTSGGYNEQFF
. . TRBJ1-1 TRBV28 TGTGCCAGCAGTTTAAGCAGGCCCGGCACTGAAGCTTTCTTT CASSLSRPGTEAFF
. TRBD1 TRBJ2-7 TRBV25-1 TGTGCCAGCAAGGACGTCCGGACAGGGTCATCCTACGAGCAGTACTTC CASKDVRTGSSYEQYF
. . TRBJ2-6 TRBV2 TGTGCCGGAGCCTCTGGGGCCAACGTCCTGACTTTC CAGASGANVLTF
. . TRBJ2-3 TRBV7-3 TGTGCCAGCAGCCCCCCCGGGGTCGATACGCAGTATTTT CASSPPGVDTQYF
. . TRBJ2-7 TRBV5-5 TGTGCCAGCAGCTTGGGTTACGACACAACCCCCCTCTACGAGCAGTACTTC CASSLGYDTTPLYEQYF
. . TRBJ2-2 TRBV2 TGTGCCAGCAGTGACCAGGGGGGCTCTTCGAACACCGGGGAGCTGTTTTTT CASSDQGGSSNTGELFF
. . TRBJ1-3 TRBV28 TGTGCCAGCAGTTCTGCTACCACCTCTGGAAACACCATATATTTT CASSSATTSGNTIYF
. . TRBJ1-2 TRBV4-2 TGTGCCAGCAGCCAAGGTGGTCAGGGGCCCTATGGCTACACCTTC CASSQGGQGPYGYTF
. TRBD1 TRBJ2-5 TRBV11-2 TGTGCCAGCAGCTCGCACAGGGGGGTGCGGGGCGGGGTCGTGACCCAGTACTTC CASSSHRGVRGGVVTQYF
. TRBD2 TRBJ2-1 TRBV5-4 TGTGCCAGCAGCCCCGGGACTAGCGGGAGTAGCTATGAGCAGTTCTTC CASSPGTSGSSYEQFF
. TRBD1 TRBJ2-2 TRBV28 TGTGCCAGCAGTTCCCGGACAGGAGGGAACACCGGGGAGCTGTTTTTT CASSSRTGGNTGELFF
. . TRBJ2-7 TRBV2 TGTGCCACCCTCGGGGGGCGACGCGAGCAGTACTTC CATLGGRREQYF
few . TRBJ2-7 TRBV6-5 TGTGCCAGCCACCTGGGGCTGCTCGGGCAGTACTTC CASHLGLLGQYF
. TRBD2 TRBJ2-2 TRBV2 TGTGCCAGCAGTGGACTAGCAGAGACCGGGGAGCTGTTTTTT CASSGLAETGELFF
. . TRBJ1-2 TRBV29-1 TGCAGCGTTGTGAACAGGCCCAATGGCTACACCTTC CSVVNRPNGYTF
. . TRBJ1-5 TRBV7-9 TGTGCCACCCGAGAGTTGGGCTCGGGGGGCAATCAGCCCCAGCATTTT CATRELGSGGNQPQHF
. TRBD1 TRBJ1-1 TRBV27 TGTGCCAGCAGTTTATCGGGGACAGTCCTCGGGAATGAAGCTTTCTTT CASSLSGTVLGNEAFF
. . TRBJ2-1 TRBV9 TGTGCCAGCAGCGTAAGTTCGTCCGGAACAGTAAAAAGCCACGCCTACAATGAGCAGTTCTTC CASSVSSSGTVKSHAYNEQFF
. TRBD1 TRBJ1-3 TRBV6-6 TGTGCCATTTCGACAGGGGGCATCGGAAACACCATATATTTT CAISTGGIGNTIYF
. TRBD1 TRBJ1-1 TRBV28 TGTGCCAGTTCGGGACAGGGGGCGGGTGAAGCTTTCTTT CASSGQGAGEAFF
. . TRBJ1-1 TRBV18 TGTGCCAGCTCGGTCGGGGGGAACACTGAAGCTTTCTTT CASSVGGNTEAFF
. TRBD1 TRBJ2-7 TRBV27 TGTGCCAGCAGTTTAAAGGGGACAGAATCCTACGAGCAGTACTTC CASSLKGTESYEQYF
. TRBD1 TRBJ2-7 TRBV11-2 TGTGCCAGCAGCTTGGTCGGACAGGGGAGCTCCTACGAGCAGTACTTC CASSLVGQGSSYEQYF
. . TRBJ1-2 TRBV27 TGTGCCAGTGCACCCAGGGGTTACTATGGCTACACCTTC CASAPRGYYGYTF
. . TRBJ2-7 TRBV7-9 TGTGCCAGCAGCTTAACACTAGTCAACGAGCAGTACTTC CASSLTLVNEQYF